These T cell receptor beta chains were read from a single sample in a study of tumor-infiltrating lymphocytes in primary liver carcinoma. TCRdb reanalysed the multiplex PCR reads using MiXCR and keeps one entry per CDR3 protein. The sample records hundreds of thousands of distinct CDR3 sequences, approximately 54% being singletons. What was sequenced was peripheral blood. These receptors came from a woman in her 30s with primary liver carcinoma and hepatitis B virus infection. Both conserved end residues are part of each CDR3. D genes are given only for firm matches. Clone size is stated in some rows and not others, as once, few, many or a class when expanded.

V gene: TRBV6-2/TRBV6-3; CDR3 length: 15; D gene: NA; J gene: TRBJ2-5; clone size: NA; CDR3 protein: CASMTPGTGKETQYF; CDR3 DNA: TGTGCCAGCATGACCCCCGGGACTGGAAAGGAGACCCAGTACTTC
V gene: TRBV5-1; CDR3 length: 11; D gene: NA; J gene: TRBJ2-7; clone size: few; CDR3 protein: CASSSNKEQYF; CDR3 DNA: TGCGCCAGCAGCTCTAACAAGGAGCAGTACTTC
V gene: TRBV10-2; CDR3 length: 12; D gene: NA; J gene: TRBJ1-6; clone size: NA; CDR3 protein: CASSDWGSPLHF; CDR3 DNA: TGCGCCAGCAGTGATTGGGGATCACCCCTCCACTTT
V gene: TRBV11-2; CDR3 length: 14; D gene: TRBD1; J gene: TRBJ2-7; clone size: many; CDR3 protein: CASSLGDRTNEQYF; CDR3 DNA: TGTGCCAGCAGCTTAGGGGACAGAACCAACGAGCAGTACTTC
V gene: TRBV6-5; CDR3 length: 16; D gene: TRBD2; J gene: TRBJ2-2; clone size: NA; CDR3 protein: CANSYGLAEPTGELVF; CDR3 DNA: TGTGCCAACAGTTACGGACTAGCGGAACCCACCGGGGAGCTGGTTTTT
V gene: TRBV12-3/TRBV12-4; CDR3 length: 17; D gene: TRBD2; J gene: TRBJ2-3; clone size: few; CDR3 protein: CASSLGASGGITDTQYF; CDR3 DNA: TGTGCCAGCAGCCTAGGGGCTTCGGGAGGTATCACAGATACGCAGTATTTT
V gene: TRBV11-2; CDR3 length: 16; D gene: TRBD1; J gene: TRBJ2-1; clone size: NA; CDR3 protein: CASSSPGQGSINEHFF; CDR3 DNA: TGTGCCAGCAGCTCGCCTGGACAGGGTTCCATAAATGAGCACTTCTTC
V gene: TRBV7-9; CDR3 length: 14; D gene: NA; J gene: TRBJ2-1; clone size: NA; CDR3 protein: CASSPPKDRSKQFF; CDR3 DNA: TGTGCCAGCAGCCCACCGAAGGACAGATCTAAGCAGTTCTTC
V gene: TRBV30; CDR3 length: 14; D gene: NA; J gene: TRBJ2-7; clone size: NA; CDR3 protein: CAWSVKGASYEQYF; CDR3 DNA: TGTGCCTGGAGTGTTAAAGGGGCCTCCTACGAGCAGTACTTC
V gene: TRBV5-4; CDR3 length: 14; D gene: NA; J gene: TRBJ2-7; clone size: many; CDR3 protein: CASSRRDGAYEQYF; CDR3 DNA: TGTGCCAGCAGCAGAAGGGACGGAGCCTACGAGCAGTACTTC
V gene: TRBV12-3/TRBV12-4; CDR3 length: 16; D gene: TRBD1; J gene: TRBJ2-2; clone size: many; CDR3 protein: CASSFSGTGGTGELFF; CDR3 DNA: TGTGCCAGCAGTTTCTCCGGGACAGGGGGAACCGGGGAGCTGTTTTTT
V gene: TRBV11-2; CDR3 length: 14; D gene: NA; J gene: TRBJ2-7; clone size: NA; CDR3 protein: CVSRSGLLSYEQYF; CDR3 DNA: TGTGTCAGCAGGTCTGGGTTACTCTCCTACGAGCAGTACTTC
V gene: TRBV14; CDR3 length: 16; D gene: TRBD2; J gene: TRBJ2-1; clone size: once; CDR3 protein: CTSSAVAGRVNNEQFF; CDR3 DNA: TGTACCAGCAGTGCCGTAGCGGGACGGGTAAACAATGAGCAGTTCTTC
V gene: TRBV12-3/TRBV12-4; CDR3 length: 14; D gene: NA; J gene: TRBJ1-4; clone size: NA; CDR3 protein: CASSSTSWPGKLFF; CDR3 DNA: TGTGCCAGCAGTTCAACTTCGTGGCCAGGAAAACTGTTTTTT
V gene: TRBV20-1; CDR3 length: 13; D gene: NA; J gene: TRBJ2-5; clone size: NA; CDR3 protein: CSATSGTPETQYF; CDR3 DNA: TGCAGTGCCACGTCCGGGACCCCCGAGACCCAGTACTTC
V gene: TRBV28; CDR3 length: 15; D gene: TRBD1; J gene: TRBJ2-4; clone size: NA; CDR3 protein: CASSLWDRGQIIHYF; CDR3 DNA: TGTGCCAGCAGTTTATGGGACAGGGGGCAGATCATTCACTACTTC
V gene: TRBV12-5; CDR3 length: 17; D gene: TRBD2; J gene: TRBJ2-2; clone size: NA; CDR3 protein: CASIPGGRARGTGELSF; CDR3 DNA: TGTGCTAGTATCCCTGGCGGGAGGGCCAGGGGGACCGGGGAGCTGTCTTTT
V gene: TRBV30; CDR3 length: 14; D gene: NA; J gene: TRBJ1-5; clone size: NA; CDR3 protein: CAWTKTASNRPQHF; CDR3 DNA: TGTGCCTGGACTAAGACAGCTAGCAATCGGCCCCAGCATTTT
V gene: TRBV7-8; CDR3 length: 14; D gene: NA; J gene: TRBJ2-7; clone size: NA; CDR3 protein: CASSLGAGPYEQYF; CDR3 DNA: TGTGCCAGCAGTCTCGGAGCCGGGCCCTACGAACAGTACTTC
V gene: TRBV29-1; CDR3 length: 15; D gene: NA; J gene: TRBJ2-3; clone size: many; CDR3 protein: CSVAESAWDADTQYF; CDR3 DNA: TGCAGCGTTGCGGAGAGCGCTTGGGACGCAGATACGCAGTATTTT
V gene: TRBV4-3; CDR3 length: 16; D gene: NA; J gene: TRBJ2-1; clone size: many; CDR3 protein: CASSQDARPSYNEQFF; CDR3 DNA: TGCGCCAGCAGCCAAGATGCCCGCCCGTCCTACAATGAGCAGTTCTTC
V gene: TRBV29-1; CDR3 length: 13; D gene: TRBD1; J gene: TRBJ2-2; clone size: NA; CDR3 protein: CSGRDRGTGELVF; CDR3 DNA: TGCAGCGGACGGGACAGGGGAACCGGGGAGCTGGTTTTT
V gene: TRBV11-2; CDR3 length: 15; D gene: TRBD2; J gene: TRBJ2-7; clone size: NA; CDR3 protein: CVSSLEAGGPYEQYF; CDR3 DNA: TGTGTCAGCAGCTTAGAAGCGGGAGGGCCTTACGAGCAGTACTTC
V gene: TRBV4-1; CDR3 length: 17; D gene: NA; J gene: TRBJ1-2; clone size: few; CDR3 protein: CASSPTRTPSGNYGYTF; CDR3 DNA: TGCGCCAGCAGCCCAACCAGAACGCCGAGCGGGAACTATGGCTACACCTTC
V gene: TRBV11-2; CDR3 length: 13; D gene: NA; J gene: TRBJ2-1; clone size: many; CDR3 protein: CASSLEVYGTKFF; CDR3 DNA: TGTGCCAGCAGCTTAGAGGTCTACGGGACGAAGTTCTTC
V gene: TRBV28; CDR3 length: 13; D gene: NA; J gene: TRBJ2-7; clone size: many; CDR3 protein: CASWGGSNYEQYF; CDR3 DNA: TGTGCCAGTTGGGGCGGCTCGAACTACGAGCAGTACTTC